This T cell receptor (beta chain) was documented in a study of cytomegalovirus exposure and HLA in healthy donors. General study findings and limits: As was reported, the HLA-A and HLA-B alleles of most subjects were accurately predicted from TCR beta sequences. An apparent linkage of common viral pathogens to several of the most significant clusters emerged in a later analysis. HLA restriction was apparent for most CMV-associated TCR beta chains in a later analysis. There were a few CMV-associated chains whose specificity for CMV antigens was confirmed in vitro.

Looked up from germline, CDR1 is SGHTA and CDR2 is FQGNSA. With V trimmed by 1 base and J by 6 bases, 6 bases remained unmatched. The CDR3 length is 15 residues. This clone was recorded once. Its antigen is not known. Both 60 Vbeta primers and 13 Jbeta primers went into the PCR. Some clones are missing from TCRdb's copy, which holds only in-frame ones; the method was immunoSEQ multiplex PCR. The sample consists of 35,000 to 40,000 clones, 60% to 70% of them appearing once. The TCR was taken from a man between 45 and 60 years old in good health and CMV-seropositive. Source material: PBMCs. The rearrangement uses TRBV7-2 and TRBJ1-5, with 7 bases aligning to TRBD1. The CDR3 DNA is TGTGCCAGCAGCTTAGACGGACAGGTCAGTCAGCCCCAGCATTTT. It translates to CASSLDGQVSQPQHF.